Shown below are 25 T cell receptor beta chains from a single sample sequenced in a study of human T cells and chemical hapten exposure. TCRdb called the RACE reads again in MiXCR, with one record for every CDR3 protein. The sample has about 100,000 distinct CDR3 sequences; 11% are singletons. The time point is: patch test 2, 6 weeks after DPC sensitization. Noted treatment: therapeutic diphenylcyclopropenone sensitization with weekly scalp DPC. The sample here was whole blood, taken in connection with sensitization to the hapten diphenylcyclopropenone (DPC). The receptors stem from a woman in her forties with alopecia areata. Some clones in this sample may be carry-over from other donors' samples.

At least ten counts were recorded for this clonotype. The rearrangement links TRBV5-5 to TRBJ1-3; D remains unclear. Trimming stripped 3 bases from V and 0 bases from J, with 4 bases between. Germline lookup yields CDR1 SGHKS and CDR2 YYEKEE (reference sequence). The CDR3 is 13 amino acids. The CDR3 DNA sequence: TGTGCCAGCAGCTATAACTCTGGAAACACCATATATTTT. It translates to CASSYNSGNTIYF.

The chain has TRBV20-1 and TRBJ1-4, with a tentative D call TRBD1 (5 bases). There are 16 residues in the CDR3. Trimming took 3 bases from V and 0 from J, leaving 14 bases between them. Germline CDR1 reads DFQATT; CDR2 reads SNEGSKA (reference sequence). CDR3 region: CSASRDRGATNEKLFF. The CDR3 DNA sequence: TGCAGTGCTAGCCGTGACAGAGGCGCAACTAATGAAAAACTGTTTTTT.

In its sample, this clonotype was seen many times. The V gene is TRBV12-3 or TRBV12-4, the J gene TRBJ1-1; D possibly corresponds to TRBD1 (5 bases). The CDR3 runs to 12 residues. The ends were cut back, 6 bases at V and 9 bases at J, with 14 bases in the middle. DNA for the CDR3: TGTGCCAGCAGCCTAAGGGGAACTAAAGCTTTCTTT. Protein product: CASSLRGTKAFF.

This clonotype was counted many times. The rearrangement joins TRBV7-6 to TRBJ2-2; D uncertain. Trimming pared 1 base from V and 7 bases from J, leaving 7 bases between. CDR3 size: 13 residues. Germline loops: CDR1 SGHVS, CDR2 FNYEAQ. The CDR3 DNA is TGTGCCAGCAGCTTAGGTCCCGGCGGGGAGCTGTTTTTT. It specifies CASSLGPGGELFF.

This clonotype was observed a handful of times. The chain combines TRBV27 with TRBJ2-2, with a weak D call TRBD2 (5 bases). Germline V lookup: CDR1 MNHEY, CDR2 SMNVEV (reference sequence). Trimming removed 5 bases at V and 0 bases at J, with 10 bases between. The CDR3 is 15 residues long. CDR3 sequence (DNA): TGTGCCAGCAGTCCCCGGGGATCGAACACCGGGGAGCTGTTTTTT. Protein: CASSPRGSNTGELFF.

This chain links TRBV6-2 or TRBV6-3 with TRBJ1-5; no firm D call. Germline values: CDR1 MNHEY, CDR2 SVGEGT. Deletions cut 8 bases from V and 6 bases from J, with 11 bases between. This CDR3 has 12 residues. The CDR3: CASRDYLQPQHF. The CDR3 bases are TGTGCCAGCCGTGACTATCTTCAGCCCCAGCATTTT.

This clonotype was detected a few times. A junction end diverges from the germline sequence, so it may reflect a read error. The chain's CDR3 is CASSEGLAGGHRDF. CDR3 in DNA: TGTGCCAGCAGCGAAGGACTAGCGGGAGGGCATCGGGATTTT. The rearrangement joins TRBV7-2 to TRBJ2-3; TRBD2 agrees at 15 bases. The length of the CDR3 is 14 residues. The germline gives CDR1 SGHTA, CDR2 FQGNSA.

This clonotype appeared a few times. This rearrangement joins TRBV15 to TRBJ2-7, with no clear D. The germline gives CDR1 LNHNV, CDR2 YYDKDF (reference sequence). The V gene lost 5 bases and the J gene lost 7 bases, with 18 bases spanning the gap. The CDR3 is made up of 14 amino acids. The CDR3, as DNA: TGTGCCACCAGCGGGTACCCTGACCGGAAGGAGCAGTACTTC. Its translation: CATSGYPDRKEQYF. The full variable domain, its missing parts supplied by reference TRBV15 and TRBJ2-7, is DAMVIQNPRYQVTQFGKPVTLSCSQTLNHNVMYWYQQKSSQAPKLLFHYYDKDFNNEADTPDNFQSRRPNTSFCFLDIRSPGLGDTAMYLCATSGYPDRKEQYFGPGTRLTVT.

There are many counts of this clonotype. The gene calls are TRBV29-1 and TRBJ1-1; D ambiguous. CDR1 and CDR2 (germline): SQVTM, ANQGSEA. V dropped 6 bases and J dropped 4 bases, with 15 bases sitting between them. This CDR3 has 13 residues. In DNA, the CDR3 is TGCAGCGTCAATCATCCGGGGATCACTGAAGCTTTCTTT. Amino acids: CSVNHPGITEAFF.

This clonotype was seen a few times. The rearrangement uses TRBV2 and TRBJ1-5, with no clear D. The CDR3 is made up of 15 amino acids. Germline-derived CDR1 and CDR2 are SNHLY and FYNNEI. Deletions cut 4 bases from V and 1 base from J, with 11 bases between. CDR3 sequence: CASSGLLDSNQPQHF. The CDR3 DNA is TGTGCCAGCAGTGGGCTTTTAGACAGCAATCAGCCCCAGCATTTT.

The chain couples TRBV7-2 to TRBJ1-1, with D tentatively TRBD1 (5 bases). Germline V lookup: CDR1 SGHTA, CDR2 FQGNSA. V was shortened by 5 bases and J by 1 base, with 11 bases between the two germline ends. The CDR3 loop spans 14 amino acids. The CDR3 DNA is TGTGCCAGCAGCCCCGGGGGGAAGAACACTGAAGCTTTCTTT. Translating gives CASSPGGKNTEAFF.

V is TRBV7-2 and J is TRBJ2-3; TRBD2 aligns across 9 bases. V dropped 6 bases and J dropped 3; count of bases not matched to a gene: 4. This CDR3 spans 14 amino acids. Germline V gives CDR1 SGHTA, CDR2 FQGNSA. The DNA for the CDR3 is TGTGCCAGCAGAACCGGACTAGCGACAGATACGCAGTATTTT. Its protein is CASRTGLATDTQYF. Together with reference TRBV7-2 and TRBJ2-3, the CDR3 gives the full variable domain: GAGVSQSPSNKVTEKGKDVELRCDPISGHTALYWYRQSLGQGLEFLIYFQGNSAPDKSGLPSDRFSAERTGGSVSTLTIQRTQQEDSAVYLCASRTGLATDTQYFGPGTRLTVL.

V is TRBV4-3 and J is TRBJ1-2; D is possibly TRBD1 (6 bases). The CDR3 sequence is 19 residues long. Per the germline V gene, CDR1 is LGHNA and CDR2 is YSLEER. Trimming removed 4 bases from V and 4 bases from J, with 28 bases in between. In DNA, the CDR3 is TGCGCCAGCAGCCGAAACGCTCTTCGTGAGGGGGGCGAGGTCTATGGCTACACCTTC. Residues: CASSRNALREGGEVYGYTF.

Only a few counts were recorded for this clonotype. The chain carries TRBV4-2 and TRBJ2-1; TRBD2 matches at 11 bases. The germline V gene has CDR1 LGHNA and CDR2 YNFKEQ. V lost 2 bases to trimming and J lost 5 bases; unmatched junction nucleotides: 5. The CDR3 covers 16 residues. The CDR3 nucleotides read TGTGCCAGCAGCCAACCTCTAGCGGGGGGCCACAATGAGCAGTTCTTC. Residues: CASSQPLAGGHNEQFF.

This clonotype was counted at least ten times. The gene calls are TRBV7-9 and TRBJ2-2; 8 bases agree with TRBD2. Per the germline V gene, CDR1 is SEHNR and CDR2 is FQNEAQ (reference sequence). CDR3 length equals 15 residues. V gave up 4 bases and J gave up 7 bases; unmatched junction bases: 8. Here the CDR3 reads CASSSQRERSGELFF. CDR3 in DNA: TGTGCCAGCAGCTCTCAGCGGGAGCGGAGCGGGGAGCTGTTTTTT.

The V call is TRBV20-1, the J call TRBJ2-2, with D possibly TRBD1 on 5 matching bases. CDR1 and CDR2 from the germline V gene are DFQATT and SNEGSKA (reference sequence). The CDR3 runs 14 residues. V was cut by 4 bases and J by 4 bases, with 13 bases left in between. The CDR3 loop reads CSATRRVTTGELFF. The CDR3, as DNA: TGCAGTGCTACCCGCAGGGTGACCACCGGGGAGCTGTTTTTT.

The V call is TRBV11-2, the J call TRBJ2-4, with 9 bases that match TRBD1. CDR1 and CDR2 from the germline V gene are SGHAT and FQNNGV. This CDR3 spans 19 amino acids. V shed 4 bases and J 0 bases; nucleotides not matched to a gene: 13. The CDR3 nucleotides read TGTGCCAGCAGCTCGGACGCCGGGACAGGGTTTCTAGCCAAAAACATTCAGTACTTC. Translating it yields CASSSDAGTGFLAKNIQYF.

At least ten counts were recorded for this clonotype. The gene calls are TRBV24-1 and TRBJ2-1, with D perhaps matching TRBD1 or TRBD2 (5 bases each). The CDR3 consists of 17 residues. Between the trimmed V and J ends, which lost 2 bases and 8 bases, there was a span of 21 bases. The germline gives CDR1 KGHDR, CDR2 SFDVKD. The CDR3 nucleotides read TGTGCCACCAGTGATTCCCCCGGCGGCGGACGGGGCTATGAGCAGTTCTTC. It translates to CATSDSPGGGRGYEQFF.

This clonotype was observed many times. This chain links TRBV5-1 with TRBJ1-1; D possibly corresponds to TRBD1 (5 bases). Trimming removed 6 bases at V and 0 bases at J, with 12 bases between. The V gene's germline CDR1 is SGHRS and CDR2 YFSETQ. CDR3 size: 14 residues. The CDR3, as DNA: TGCGCCAGCAAAGTTGAACAGGTGAACACTGAAGCTTTCTTT. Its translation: CASKVEQVNTEAFF.

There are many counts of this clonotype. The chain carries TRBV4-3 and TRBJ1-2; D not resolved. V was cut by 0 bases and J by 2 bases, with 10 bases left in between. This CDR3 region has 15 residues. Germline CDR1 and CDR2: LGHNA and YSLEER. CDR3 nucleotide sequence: TGCGCCAGCAGCCAAGACGGGGTGTCGAACTATGGCTACACCTTC. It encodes CASSQDGVSNYGYTF.

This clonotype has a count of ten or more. The CDR3 region has the DNA TGTGCCAGCAGTTACTTCGGGAGAGGCACTGAAGCTTTCTTT. Encoded protein: CASSYFGRGTEAFF. The chain links TRBV6-2 or TRBV6-3 to TRBJ1-1; D ambiguous. Trimming shortened V by 1 base and J by 4 bases, and 10 bases separated the two germline ends. Per germline, CDR1 MNHEY and CDR2 SVGEGT. This CDR3 has 14 residues.

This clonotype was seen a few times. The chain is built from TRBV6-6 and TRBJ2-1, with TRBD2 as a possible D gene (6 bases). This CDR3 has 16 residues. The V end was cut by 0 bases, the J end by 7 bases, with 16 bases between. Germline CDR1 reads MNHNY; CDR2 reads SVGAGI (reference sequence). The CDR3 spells CASSYSQGVAGNEQFF. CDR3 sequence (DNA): TGTGCCAGCAGTTACTCTCAAGGAGTTGCGGGGAATGAGCAGTTCTTC.

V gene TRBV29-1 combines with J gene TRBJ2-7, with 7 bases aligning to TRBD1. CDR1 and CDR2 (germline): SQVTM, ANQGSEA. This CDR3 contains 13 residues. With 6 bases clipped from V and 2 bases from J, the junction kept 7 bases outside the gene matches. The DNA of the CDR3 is TGCAGCGTGAACAGGGGCGACACCTACGAGCAGTACTTC. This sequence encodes CSVNRGDTYEQYF.

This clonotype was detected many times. CDR3: CASTSVGGDYGYTF. The CDR3 DNA sequence: TGTGCCAGCACCTCAGTCGGGGGCGACTATGGCTACACCTTC. V is TRBV6-2 or TRBV6-3 and J is TRBJ1-2; D is possibly TRBD1 (6 bases). Germline values: CDR1 MNHEY, CDR2 SVGEGT. The CDR3 totals 14 residues. V lost 7 bases, J lost 3 bases, and 15 bases lay in between.

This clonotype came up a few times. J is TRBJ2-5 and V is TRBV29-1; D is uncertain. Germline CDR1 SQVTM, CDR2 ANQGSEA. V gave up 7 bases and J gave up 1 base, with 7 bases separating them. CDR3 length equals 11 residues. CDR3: CSAGFQETQYF. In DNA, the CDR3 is TGCAGCGCCGGATTCCAAGAGACCCAGTACTTC.